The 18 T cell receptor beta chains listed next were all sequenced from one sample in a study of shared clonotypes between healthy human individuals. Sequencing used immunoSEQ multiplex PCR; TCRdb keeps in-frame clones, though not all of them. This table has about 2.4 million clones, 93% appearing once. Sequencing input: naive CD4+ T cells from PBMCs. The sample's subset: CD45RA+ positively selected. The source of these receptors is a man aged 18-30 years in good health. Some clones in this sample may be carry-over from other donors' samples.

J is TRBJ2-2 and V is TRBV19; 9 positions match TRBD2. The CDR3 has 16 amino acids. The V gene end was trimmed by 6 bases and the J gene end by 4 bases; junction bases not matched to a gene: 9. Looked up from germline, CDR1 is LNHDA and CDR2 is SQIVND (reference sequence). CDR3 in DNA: TGTGCCAGTAGCTTTATAGCGGGAGATTTCACCGGGGAGCTGTTTTTT. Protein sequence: CASSFIAGDFTGELFF.

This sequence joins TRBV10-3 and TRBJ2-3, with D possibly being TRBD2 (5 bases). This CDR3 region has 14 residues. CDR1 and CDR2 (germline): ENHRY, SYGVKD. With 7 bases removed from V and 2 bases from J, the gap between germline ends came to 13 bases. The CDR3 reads CAIKAGTTTDTQYF. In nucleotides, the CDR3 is TGTGCCATCAAGGCGGGCACGACCACAGATACGCAGTATTTT.

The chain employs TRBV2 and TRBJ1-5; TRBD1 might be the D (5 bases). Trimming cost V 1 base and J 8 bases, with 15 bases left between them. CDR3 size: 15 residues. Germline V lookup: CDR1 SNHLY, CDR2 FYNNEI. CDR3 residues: CASSEGGRAWEPQHF. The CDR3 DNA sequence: TGTGCCAGCAGTGAAGGCGGCAGGGCCTGGGAGCCCCAGCATTTT.

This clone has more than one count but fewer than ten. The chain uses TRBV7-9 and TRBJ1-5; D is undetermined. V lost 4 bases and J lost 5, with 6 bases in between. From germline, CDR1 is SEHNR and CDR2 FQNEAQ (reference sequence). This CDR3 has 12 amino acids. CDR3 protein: CASSYLYQPQHF. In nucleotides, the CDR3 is TGTGCCAGCAGCTACCTATATCAGCCCCAGCATTTT.

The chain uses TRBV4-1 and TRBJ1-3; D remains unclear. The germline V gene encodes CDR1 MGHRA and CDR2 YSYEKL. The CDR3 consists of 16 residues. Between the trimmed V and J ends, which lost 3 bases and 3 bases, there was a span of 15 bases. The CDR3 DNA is TGCGCCAGCAGCCAGTACGACCGTGGTTATGGAAACACCATATATTTT. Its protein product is CASSQYDRGYGNTIYF.

The CDR3 DNA follows: TGTGCCAGCAGTCGGGAGGGCGAAGAGACCCAGTACTTC. Amino acids: CASSREGEETQYF. The rearrangement joins TRBV7-9 to TRBJ2-5; 8 bases match TRBD2. CDR3 length: 13 amino acids. CDR1 SEHNR and CDR2 FQNEAQ come from the germline V gene (reference sequence). V lost 6 bases, J lost 3 bases, and 3 bases stayed unmatched.

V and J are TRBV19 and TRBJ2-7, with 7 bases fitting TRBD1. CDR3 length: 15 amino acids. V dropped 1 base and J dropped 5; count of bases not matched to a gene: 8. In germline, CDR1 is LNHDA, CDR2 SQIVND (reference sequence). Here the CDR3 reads CASSIVQGPGHEQYF. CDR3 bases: TGTGCCAGTAGTATAGTACAGGGGCCCGGCCACGAGCAGTACTTC.

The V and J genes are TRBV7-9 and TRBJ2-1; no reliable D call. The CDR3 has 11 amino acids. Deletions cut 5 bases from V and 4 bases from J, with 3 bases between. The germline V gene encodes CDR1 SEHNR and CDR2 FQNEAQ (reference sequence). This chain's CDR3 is CASSEYNEQFF. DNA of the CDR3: TGTGCCAGCAGCGAGTACAATGAGCAGTTCTTC.

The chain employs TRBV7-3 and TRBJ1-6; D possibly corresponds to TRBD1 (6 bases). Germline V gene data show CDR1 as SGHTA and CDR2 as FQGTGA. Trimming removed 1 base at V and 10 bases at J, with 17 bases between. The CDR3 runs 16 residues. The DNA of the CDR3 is TGTGCCAGCAGCTTAAACCCGGGGGCAGGGCAATCACCCCTCCACTTT. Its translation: CASSLNPGAGQSPLHF.

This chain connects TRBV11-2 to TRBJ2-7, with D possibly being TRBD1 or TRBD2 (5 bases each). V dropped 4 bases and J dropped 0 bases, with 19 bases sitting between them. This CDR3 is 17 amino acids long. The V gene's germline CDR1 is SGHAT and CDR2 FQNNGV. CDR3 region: CASSSFKGPFNSYEQYF. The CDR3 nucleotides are TGTGCCAGCAGCTCCTTTAAGGGACCTTTTAACTCCTACGAGCAGTACTTC. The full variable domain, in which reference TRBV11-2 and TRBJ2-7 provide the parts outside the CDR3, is EAGVAQSPRYKIIEKRQSVAFWCNPISGHATLYWYQQILGQGPKLLIQFQNNGVVDDSQLPKDRFSAERLKGVDSTLKIQPAKLEDSAVYLCASSSFKGPFNSYEQYFGPGTRLTVT.

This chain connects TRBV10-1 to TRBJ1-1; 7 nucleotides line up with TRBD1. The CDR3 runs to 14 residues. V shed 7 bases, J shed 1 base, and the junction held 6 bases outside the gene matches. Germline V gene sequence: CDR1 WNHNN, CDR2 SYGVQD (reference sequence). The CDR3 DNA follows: TGCGCCAGCACCTGGGACAGAAAGAACACTGAAGCTTTCTTT. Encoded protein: CASTWDRKNTEAFF.

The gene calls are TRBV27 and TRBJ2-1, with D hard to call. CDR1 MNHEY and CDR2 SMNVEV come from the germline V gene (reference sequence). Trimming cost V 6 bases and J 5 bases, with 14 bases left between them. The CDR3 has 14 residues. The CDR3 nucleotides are TGTGCCAGCAGGCGGAATACCGAACACAATGAGCAGTTCTTC. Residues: CASRRNTEHNEQFF.

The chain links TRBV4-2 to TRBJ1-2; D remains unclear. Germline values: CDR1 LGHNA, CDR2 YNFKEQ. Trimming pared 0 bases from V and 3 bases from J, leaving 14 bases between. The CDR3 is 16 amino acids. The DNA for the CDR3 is TGTGCCAGCAGCCAAGATGCATCCTCTCAATACTATGGCTACACCTTC. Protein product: CASSQDASSQYYGYTF.

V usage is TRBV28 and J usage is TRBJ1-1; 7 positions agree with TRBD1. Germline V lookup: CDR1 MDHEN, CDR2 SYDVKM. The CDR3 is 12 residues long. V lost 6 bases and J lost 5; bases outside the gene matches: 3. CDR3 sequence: CASSPDRTEAFF. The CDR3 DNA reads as TGTGCCAGCAGCCCGGACAGGACTGAAGCTTTCTTT.

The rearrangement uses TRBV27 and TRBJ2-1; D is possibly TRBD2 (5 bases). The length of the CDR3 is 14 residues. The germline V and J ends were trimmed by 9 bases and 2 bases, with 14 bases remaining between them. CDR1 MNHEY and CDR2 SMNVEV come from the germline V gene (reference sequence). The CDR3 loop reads CASRRRPTYNEQFF. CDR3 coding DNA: TGTGCCAGTCGACGGAGGCCGACCTACAATGAGCAGTTCTTC.

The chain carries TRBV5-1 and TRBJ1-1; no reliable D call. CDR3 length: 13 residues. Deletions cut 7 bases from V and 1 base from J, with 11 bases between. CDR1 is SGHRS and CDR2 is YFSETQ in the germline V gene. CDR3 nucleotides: TGCGCCAGCGTTAGAGACCCGAACACTGAAGCTTTCTTT. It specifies CASVRDPNTEAFF.

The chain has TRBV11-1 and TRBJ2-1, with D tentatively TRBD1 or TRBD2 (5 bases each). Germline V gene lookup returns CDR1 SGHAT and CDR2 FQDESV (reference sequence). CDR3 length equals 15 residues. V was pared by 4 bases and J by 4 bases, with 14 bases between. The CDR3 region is CASSSTGTIYNEQFF. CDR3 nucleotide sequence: TGTGCCAGCAGCTCTACCGGGACGATTTACAATGAGCAGTTCTTC.

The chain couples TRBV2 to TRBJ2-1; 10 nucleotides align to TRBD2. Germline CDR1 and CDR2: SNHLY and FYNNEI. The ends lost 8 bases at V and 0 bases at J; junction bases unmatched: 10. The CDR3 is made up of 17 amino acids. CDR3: CASQEQGLAASYNEQFF. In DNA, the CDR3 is TGTGCCAGCCAAGAGCAAGGACTAGCGGCCTCCTACAATGAGCAGTTCTTC.